This TCR beta chain was identified during a study of Ad26.COV2.S vaccination and SARS-CoV-2 variants. Libraries were prepared by immunoSEQ multiplex PCR; TCRdb keeps only in-frame clonotypes and omits some of them. The repertoire consists of about 250,000 clones, with 87% occurring once and the leading ten covering about 3.1%. Treatment defined: around 19 received Ad26.COV2.S at low or high dose, single or two shots; 5 received placebo; per-sample allocation not given. The samples were gathered on day 63 after the first injection of vaccine or placebo. Germline V gene sequence: CDR1 SEHNR, CDR2 FQNEAQ (reference sequence). The CDR3 extends over 15 amino acids. V was clipped by 5 bases and J by 4 bases; unmatched bases: 8.

This sequence was found in a person between 18 and 65 years old who received the Ad26.COV2.S COVID-19 vaccine or a placebo. Source: peripheral blood, taken in a trial of Ad26.COV2.S vaccine versus placebo. This sequence joins TRBV7-9 and TRBJ1-5; TRBD1 aligns across 7 bases. The CDR3: CASSGGPGGNQPQHF. Written as DNA, the CDR3 is TGTGCCAGCAGCGGTGGGCCAGGGGGGAATCAGCCCCAGCATTTT.